What follows are 17 T cell receptor beta chains derived from one specimen sequenced in a study of OX40 agonist ivuxolimab in advanced cancers. Sequencing used immunoSEQ multiplex PCR; TCRdb keeps in-frame clones, though not all of them. Among roughly 70,000 clones listed, just over 85% were seen once. The starting material was CD4+ or CD8+ T cells sorted from blood, obtained in a trial of the OX40 agonist ivuxolimab. The receptors here all came from an adult with an advanced solid tumor such as melanoma, head and neck, liver or kidney cancer.

The CDR3 nucleotides read TGTGCCAGTAGTCCCCAGAGGTTCACAGATACGCAGTATTTT. It translates to CASSPQRFTDTQYF. This chain connects TRBV19 to TRBJ2-3; D is uncertain. The CDR3 loop spans 14 amino acids. Germline loops: CDR1 LNHDA, CDR2 SQIVND (reference sequence). Trimming left V 5 bases short and J 2 bases short, with 11 bases between.

This clone was seen a single time. The chain employs TRBV29-1 and TRBJ2-4, with 8 bases that match TRBD1. V trimming: 0 bases; J trimming: 4 bases; junction bases outside the gene matches: 2. The CDR3 loop spans 14 amino acids. CDR1 and CDR2 (germline): SQVTM, ANQGSEA. CDR3 DNA sequence: TGCAGCGTTGAAGATTGGACAGGGAAAAACATTCAGTACTTC. Protein product: CSVEDWTGKNIQYF.

This clone has a single count. This chain joins TRBV5-1 and TRBJ2-7, with D perhaps being TRBD1 or TRBD2 (5 bases each). Germline values: CDR1 SGHRS, CDR2 YFSETQ. This CDR3 spans 15 amino acids. V was shortened by 0 bases and J by 5 bases, with 15 bases between the two germline ends. The CDR3 spells CASSLEDSVGDEQYF. In nucleotides, the CDR3 is TGCGCCAGCAGCTTGGAAGACAGCGTGGGAGACGAGCAGTACTTC.

The CDR3 bases are TGCGCCAGCAGCTCGGGACTAGGGCAAGAGACCCAGTACTTC. Residues: CASSSGLGQETQYF. The chain joins TRBV5-1 to TRBJ2-5; TRBD2 matches at 8 bases. CDR1 is SGHRS and CDR2 is YFSETQ in the germline V gene. The CDR3 totals 14 residues. Unmatched junction bases numbered 3, after V lost 3 bases and J lost 2 bases.

There are a few counts of this clone. This rearrangement joins TRBV7-2 to TRBJ2-1, with no clear D. Per the germline V gene, CDR1 is SGHTA and CDR2 is FQGNSA. This CDR3 is 13 amino acids long. V shed 5 bases and J shed 3 bases, with 8 bases lying between them. CDR3 sequence: CASSLDGYNEQFF. In DNA form, the CDR3 reads TGTGCCAGCAGCCTAGACGGCTACAATGAGCAGTTCTTC.

The chain carries TRBV5-4 and TRBJ2-1; D tentatively fits TRBD1 or TRBD2 (5 bases each). Trimming removed 4 bases at V and 0 bases at J, with 11 bases between. The germline V gene has CDR1 SGHNT and CDR2 YYREEE (reference sequence). The CDR3 covers 15 residues. The CDR3: CASSRDLSSYNEQFF. CDR3 sequence (DNA): TGTGCCAGCAGCCGGGACCTTAGCTCCTACAATGAGCAGTTCTTC.

This clone was recorded a few times. V is TRBV4-1 and J is TRBJ2-1; 7 bases fit TRBD1. The CDR3 sequence is 15 residues long. In germline, CDR1 is MGHRA, CDR2 YSYEKL. Trimming took 3 bases from V and 4 from J; bases not matched to a gene: 6. The DNA of the CDR3 is TGCGCCAGCAGCCAGAACCGGGACAGATACAATGAGCAGTTCTTC. Translation: CASSQNRDRYNEQFF.

This clone was seen a single time. The genes are TRBV7-6 and TRBJ1-1; unclear D gene. Germline CDR1 SGHVS, CDR2 FNYEAQ. V was trimmed by 7 bases and J by 7 bases, leaving 16 bases between them. The CDR3 has 13 residues. CDR3 protein: CASTLSGSGEAFF. DNA of the CDR3: TGTGCCAGCACCCTATCGGGATCGGGTGAAGCTTTCTTT. Variable domain in full (rest from reference TRBV7-6 and TRBJ1-1): GAGVSQSPRYKVTKRGQDVALRCDPISGHVSLYWYRQALGQGPEFLTYFNYEAQQDKSGLPNDRFSAERPEGSISTLTIQRTEQRDSAMYRCASTLSGSGEAFFGQGTRLTVV.

V is TRBV18 and J is TRBJ1-2, with 8 bases identical to TRBD1. V lost 2 bases and J lost 6; bases outside the gene matches: 5. CDR3 length equals 14 residues. Germline CDR1 and CDR2: KGHSH and LQKENI. CDR3 sequence: CASSPEGQGDGYTF. The CDR3, as DNA: TGTGCCAGCTCACCAGAAGGACAGGGAGATGGCTACACCTTC.

This chain links TRBV5-1 with TRBJ2-2, with TRBD2 matching 7 bases. Germline V gene lookup returns CDR1 SGHRS and CDR2 YFSETQ. The CDR3 length is 14 residues. V was clipped by 2 bases and J by 4 bases; unmatched bases: 2. CDR3 nucleotides: TGCGCCAGCAGCTTATCGGGGGGCACCGGGGAGCTGTTTTTT. The encoded protein is CASSLSGGTGELFF.

V gene TRBV7-9 combines with J gene TRBJ1-1; unclear D gene. With 1 base removed from V and 2 bases from J, the gap between germline ends came to 8 bases. This CDR3 has 14 residues. Germline-derived CDR1 and CDR2 are SEHNR and FQNEAQ (reference sequence). The DNA for the CDR3 is TGTGCCAGCAGCTTAGGTCAGGCCAACACTGAAGCTTTCTTT. Its translation: CASSLGQANTEAFF.

Concerning this clone: The junction departs from the called germline gene at one end, perhaps through a read error. The chain uses TRBV6-6 and TRBJ1-6, with D unclear. Looked up from germline, CDR1 is MNHNY and CDR2 is SVGAGI (reference sequence). The CDR3 is 12 residues long. The CDR3 here is CASKAYNSPLHF. The CDR3 coding sequence is TGTGCCAGCAAGGCCTACAATTCACCCCTCCACTTT.

This chain uses TRBV29-1 with TRBJ2-3; 9 bases fit TRBD2. CDR3 length: 15 amino acids. Germline CDR1 is SQVTM and CDR2 is ANQGSEA. The J segment lost 4 bases and the V segment lost 0 bases, leaving 5 bases of the junction unmatched. For the CDR3, the DNA is TGCAGCGTTGAAGATGGCGGGGGGGCCGCAGATACGCAGTATTTT. As protein: CSVEDGGGAADTQYF.

This clone has a single count. The gene calls are TRBV10-3 and TRBJ1-1, with D unresolved. V was cut by 6 bases and J by 4 bases, with 9 bases left in between. CDR3 length: 12 residues. CDR1 is ENHRY and CDR2 is SYGVKD in the germline V gene. The DNA of the CDR3 is TGTGCCATCAGCGCCGTGGGCACTGAAGCTTTCTTT. It is translated as CAISAVGTEAFF.

V is TRBV7-3 and J is TRBJ2-1; D is perhaps TRBD1 or TRBD2 (5 bases each). CDR3 length: 16 amino acids. V was shortened by 5 bases and J by 6 bases, with 20 bases between the two germline ends. Germline-derived CDR1 and CDR2 are SGHTA and FQGTGA. The CDR3: CASSQPGTLMGNEQFF. Written as DNA, the CDR3 is TGTGCCAGCAGCCAACCTGGGACGCTGATGGGCAATGAGCAGTTCTTC.

The gene calls are TRBV7-9 and TRBJ1-4; D is uncertain. CDR1 SEHNR and CDR2 FQNEAQ come from the germline V gene (reference sequence). Trimming removed 4 bases at V and 5 bases at J, with 8 bases between. This CDR3 has 13 residues. The CDR3 DNA follows: TGTGCCAGCAGCTCCGGAGCGAATGAAAAACTGTTTTTT. It translates to CASSSGANEKLFF.

The J gene is TRBJ2-7, the V gene TRBV27; possibly TRBD2 for D (7 bases). CDR3 length: 15 amino acids. CDR1 is MNHEY and CDR2 is SMNVEV in the germline V gene (reference sequence). Trimming shortened V by 11 bases and J by 0 bases, and 20 bases separated the two germline ends. CDR3: CASRPGGPSSYEQYF. The CDR3 nucleotides are TGTGCCTCCAGACCCGGGGGGCCGAGCTCCTACGAGCAGTACTTC.